These 11 T cell receptor beta chains were sequenced from one sample in a study of prognosis after radiotherapy for stage I lung cancer. The study amplified the TCR beta CDR3 region from genomic DNA. This amplification was carried out by two rounds of multiplex PCR. Primers targeting each individual TRBV and TRBJ gene were applied in first-round PCR. TCRdb recomputed calls from the multiplex PCR reads with MiXCR, one row per CDR3 protein. The data hold about 14,000 distinct CDR3 sequences, with 25% to 40% observed a single time. The starting material was PBMCs, obtained before or after stereotactic body radiation therapy (not recorded which). The receptors shown here come from a donor aged 50 or older with non-small cell lung cancer.

V and J are TRBV6-2 or TRBV6-3 and TRBJ1-5; 8 bases map to TRBD1. The CDR3 consists of 14 residues. The germline CDR1 and CDR2 sequences are MNHEY and SVGEGT. Trimming removed 5 bases from V and 12 bases from J; junction bases left unmatched: 12. The CDR3 protein is CASSTQGAGQNQHF. The CDR3 nucleotides read TGTGCCAGCAGTACGCAGGGGGCGGGACAGAACCAGCATTTT.

This clonotype occurred many times. This sequence may be a read error, since a much larger clone differs from it by one base. V usage is TRBV7-8 and J usage is TRBJ1-5; 9 bases line up with TRBD1. J lost 3 bases, V lost 8 bases, and 5 bases had no gene match. In germline, CDR1 is SGHVS, CDR2 FQNEAQ. The CDR3 has 14 residues. The CDR3 sequence is CASGRDRDNQPQHF. CDR3 coding DNA: TGTGCCAGCGGGCGGGACAGGGACAATCAGCCCCAGCATTTT.

By sample fraction, this clonotype is medium-sized. The V and J genes are TRBV20-1 and TRBJ1-6; D unclear. Trimming removed 3 bases at V and 8 bases at J, with 14 bases between. This CDR3 is built from 14 residues. CDR1 DFQATT and CDR2 SNEGSKA come from the germline V gene (reference sequence). The CDR3 DNA sequence: TGCAGTGCTAGGTCCAGCCTCAAGGATTCACCCCTCCACTTT. Its protein is CSARSSLKDSPLHF.

Worth noting for this clonotype: Given a far larger clone just one base away, this is likely a sequencing read error. The genes are TRBV5-5 and TRBJ1-4; no definite D call. Germline CDR1 is SGHKS and CDR2 is YYEKEE (reference sequence). The CDR3 runs to 14 residues. CDR3 DNA sequence: TGTGACAGCAGCCCCTACAGTCGTAATGAAAAACTGTTTTTT. Amino acid sequence: CDSSPYSRNEKLFF.

This clonotype is labeled as medium-sized (0.01 to 0.1%). V is TRBV12-3 or TRBV12-4 and J is TRBJ2-2, with 8 nucleotides matching TRBD1. CDR3 length equals 15 residues. V shed 2 bases, J shed 5 bases, and the junction held 4 bases outside the gene matches. Here the CDR3 reads CASSLTGGKTGELFF. In DNA, the CDR3 is TGTGCCAGCAGTTTAACAGGGGGTAAGACCGGGGAGCTGTTTTTT.

In its sample, this clonotype was seen many times. The chain joins TRBV20-1 to TRBJ2-1, with D tentatively TRBD2 (6 bases). Germline CDR1 is DFQATT and CDR2 is SNEGSKA (reference sequence). The CDR3 covers 16 residues. The germline V and J ends were trimmed by 4 bases and 6 bases, with 22 bases remaining between them. The chain's CDR3 is CSATRGAPGGGNEQFF. The CDR3 DNA sequence: TGCAGTGCTACCCGAGGGGCCCCCGGGGGTGGCAATGAGCAGTTCTTC.

This clonotype is labeled as medium-sized (0.01 to 0.1%). The gene calls are TRBV11-2 and TRBJ2-3, with D uncertain. Trimming cost V 1 base and J 6 bases, with 8 bases left between them. The CDR3 runs 13 residues. Germline-derived CDR1 and CDR2 are SGHAT and FQNNGV. In DNA, the CDR3 is TGTGCCAGCAGCTTAGGACGACTGGATACGCAGTATTTT. It is translated as CASSLGRLDTQYF.

In the case of this clonotype: A single base is all that separates this from a far larger clone, so a read error is likely. The rearrangement uses TRBV6-4 and TRBJ2-7, with D possibly being TRBD1 or TRBD2 (5 bases each). Between the trimmed V and J ends, which lost 7 bases and 3 bases, there was a span of 13 bases. Germline values: CDR1 MRHNA, CDR2 SNTAGT. The CDR3 extends over 13 amino acids. CDR3 protein: CASTKRGVYEQYF. CDR3 DNA sequence: TGTGCCAGCACCAAACGAGGGGTCTACGAGCAGTACTTC.

The table lists this clonotype with many counts. The chain joins TRBV6-5 to TRBJ1-3; the match to TRBD1 covers 7 bases. The CDR3 totals 18 residues. The V gene's germline CDR1 is MNHEY and CDR2 SVGAGI. Losses at the gene ends were 0 bases for V and 0 bases for J; bases not matched to a gene: 8. In DNA, the CDR3 is TGTGCCAGCAGTTACTCCCCGGGACAGTTCGGCTCTGGAAACACCATATATTTT. This encodes CASSYSPGQFGSGNTIYF.

This clonotype was found many times. The chain combines TRBV7-9 with TRBJ2-1, with D unresolved. CDR3 length: 15 residues. V gave up 5 bases and J gave up 0 bases, with 11 bases separating them. Germline CDR1 and CDR2: SEHNR and FQNEAQ (reference sequence). The CDR3 region has the DNA TGTGCCAGCAGCCTTCTTCGGACCTCCTACAATGAGCAGTTCTTC. Translated: CASSLLRTSYNEQFF.

This rearrangement joins TRBV28 to TRBJ2-5; D call uncertain. From germline, CDR1 is MDHEN and CDR2 SYDVKM. Between the trimmed V and J ends, which lost 3 bases and 0 bases, there was a span of 5 bases. This CDR3 spans 13 amino acids. The CDR3 loop is CASSLSDQETQYF. DNA for the CDR3: TGTGCCAGCAGTTTGTCTGACCAAGAGACCCAGTACTTC. The full variable domain, its missing parts supplied by reference TRBV28 and TRBJ2-5, is DVKVTQSSRYLVKRTGEKVFLECVQDMDHENMFWYRQDPGLGLRLIYFSYDVKMKEKGDIPEGYSVSREKKERFSLILESASTNQTSMYLCASSLSDQETQYFGPGTRLLVL.